Shown below are 9 T cell receptor beta chains from a single sample sequenced in a study of vaccination and CD4 T cells after COVID-19. The Oncomine TCR Beta short-read assay generated sequence data from the DNA of cultured CD4+ T cells. Using its own MiXCR run on the PCR reads, TCRdb lists one record per CDR3 protein. This repertoire shows about 7,200 distinct CDR3 sequences, under 40% found once; its top ten account for about 30%. Regarding treatment: roughly 10-day PBMC culture with coronavirus spike peptide pools or control peptides (ViraFEST assay). From the unexposed donor, CD4+ T cells were collected ahead of the COVID-19 pandemic (2011-2018). The antigens of these receptors remain unknown. Sample: CD4+ T cells from blood, cultured in vitro. The receptors were gathered from a human donor in good health.

This clonotype is labeled as medium-sized (0.01 to 0.1%). This sequence joins TRBV20-1 and TRBJ1-5; D may be TRBD1 (5 bases). The germline gives CDR1 DFQATT, CDR2 SNEGSKA (reference sequence). The V gene lost 3 bases and the J gene lost 1 base, with 10 bases spanning the gap. The CDR3 is made up of 14 amino acids. The CDR3 coding sequence is TGCAGTGCTAGTCCAGGGCTGAGCAATCAGCCCCAGCATTTT. This codes for CSASPGLSNQPQHF.

In its sample, this clonotype was seen a few times. The chain has TRBV11-2 and TRBJ1-2; tentatively, D is TRBD1 (5 bases). Trimming took 5 bases from V and 4 from J, leaving 11 bases between them. CDR3 length: 13 amino acids. Germline V gives CDR1 SGHAT, CDR2 FQNNGV. CDR3 sequence reads: CASSPGGTYGYTF. The CDR3 DNA follows: TGTGCCAGCAGCCCTGGGGGGACCTATGGCTACACCTTC.

In this sample, this clonotype turned up a few times. The chain is built from TRBV4-2 and TRBJ2-2, with 11 bases identical to TRBD2. The CDR3 has 18 amino acids. Trimming at V came to 2 bases and at J to 6 bases, leaving 11 bases not matched to a gene. Germline V CDR1 and CDR2: LGHNA, YNFKEQ. The CDR3 sequence: CASSQTGTSGGSAGELFF. As DNA, the CDR3 is TGTGCCAGCAGCCAAACCGGGACTAGCGGAGGATCCGCCGGGGAGCTGTTTTTT.

The J gene is TRBJ1-2, the V gene TRBV11-2, with TRBD1 matching 7 bases. With 3 bases clipped from V and 4 bases from J, the junction kept 8 bases outside the gene matches. This CDR3 region has 15 residues. Germline assignment: CDR1 SGHAT and CDR2 FQNNGV. The CDR3 spells CASSFETGIFYGYTF. The DNA for the CDR3 is TGTGCCAGCAGCTTCGAGACAGGGATCTTCTATGGCTACACCTTC.

This clonotype was seen only a few times. The J gene is TRBJ2-5, the V gene TRBV20-1, with D uncertain. The V end lost 2 bases, the J end lost 7 bases, and 14 bases lay between the germline ends. Germline CDR1 and CDR2: DFQATT and SNEGSKA (reference sequence). The CDR3 length is 13 residues. CDR3 nucleotide sequence: TGCAGTGCTAGATTAGTGCAGGCCCCGACCCAGTACTTC. Translating gives CSARLVQAPTQYF.

The CDR3 loop is CASSQVSGANVLTF. The CDR3 DNA follows: TGTGCCAGCAGCCAAGTCTCCGGGGCCAACGTCCTGACTTTC. The chain links TRBV14 to TRBJ2-6; D remains unclear. V lost 1 base and J lost 4, with 5 bases in between. The CDR3 runs 14 residues. Looked up from germline, CDR1 is SGHDN and CDR2 is FVKESK.

The genes are TRBV20-1 and TRBJ2-7; the D is unclear. Trimming took 5 bases from V and 3 from J, leaving 8 bases between them. The germline V gene has CDR1 DFQATT and CDR2 SNEGSKA (reference sequence). The CDR3 contains 11 residues. CDR3 sequence reads: CSAFILYEQYF. CDR3 sequence (DNA): TGCAGTGCTTTTATACTCTACGAGCAGTACTTC.

The chain combines TRBV11-2 with TRBJ1-6, with TRBD1 as a possible D gene (5 bases). Germline V gene data show CDR1 as SGHAT and CDR2 as FQNNGV. Trimming took 5 bases from V and 10 from J, leaving 21 bases between them. The CDR3 runs 16 residues. The CDR3, as DNA: TGTGCCAGCAGCCCAGTCCTGGGGGGAGGAAGGTCACCCCTCCACTTT. The encoded protein is CASSPVLGGGRSPLHF. The variable domain in full, completed from reference TRBV11-2 and TRBJ1-6, reads EAGVAQSPRYKIIEKRQSVAFWCNPISGHATLYWYQQILGQGPKLLIQFQNNGVVDDSQLPKDRFSAERLKGVDSTLKIQPAKLEDSAVYLCASSPVLGGGRSPLHFGNGTRLTVT.

The sample holds a few counts of this clonotype. The rearrangement joins TRBV20-1 to TRBJ1-1; D is unclear. The CDR3 has 16 residues. With 0 bases removed from V and 1 base from J, the gap between germline ends came to 15 bases. The V gene's germline CDR1 is DFQATT and CDR2 SNEGSKA (reference sequence). CDR3 in DNA: TGCAGTGCTAGAGATCTAAGAAGTCAGTCGAACACTGAAGCTTTCTTT. Translation: CSARDLRSQSNTEAFF.